These 9 T cell receptor beta chains were sequenced from one sample in a study of blood T cell repertoires in COVID-19 (dated by TCRdb to about 2020). Library preparation was by the immunoSEQ multiplex PCR assay. TCRdb obtained this table from immuneACCESS and retained in-frame rearrangements with V and J assigned. These tables miss some clones; where compared with another copy, unresolved V genes account for less than half of the shortfall, and the remainder is unexplained. This sample comprises over 200,000 clones, 85% to 90% of them detected only once. The ten most abundant clones make up roughly 3% of the sample. Material for sequencing was peripheral blood. The source is a man between 25 and 39 years old with COVID-19, enrolled during active disease.

In this sample, this clone turned up once. The chain recombines TRBV7-3 with TRBJ1-1; 8 bases line up with TRBD1. V dropped 5 bases and J dropped 5; count of bases not matched to a gene: 10. The germline V gene has CDR1 SGHTA and CDR2 FQGTGA. This CDR3 comprises 15 residues. CDR3 residues: CASSPGQGRSTEAFF. The CDR3 nucleotides read TGTGCCAGCAGCCCAGGACAGGGAAGGAGTACTGAAGCTTTCTTT.

The chain couples TRBV10-3 to TRBJ2-7, with D perhaps matching TRBD2 (5 bases). Germline CDR1 reads ENHRY; CDR2 reads SYGVKD. The CDR3 is 15 residues long. Trimming pared 0 bases from V and 5 bases from J, leaving 14 bases between. The CDR3 region is CAISESRVSVHEQYF. CDR3 DNA sequence: TGTGCCATCAGTGAGTCGAGGGTAAGCGTCCACGAGCAGTACTTC.

The sample holds a few counts of this clone. The chain links TRBV12-3 or TRBV12-4 to TRBJ1-2; possible D gene TRBD1, 5 bases. This CDR3 has 12 residues. With 6 bases removed from V and 8 bases from J, the gap between germline ends came to 13 bases. CDR3 nucleotides: TGTGCCAGCAGGTCCCGCGACAGAGGCTACACCTTC. The encoded protein is CASRSRDRGYTF.

The rearrangement links TRBV18 to TRBJ1-2; D gene uncertain. With 0 bases removed from V and 5 bases from J, the gap between germline ends came to 22 bases. Germline V lookup: CDR1 KGHSH, CDR2 LQKENI. This CDR3 is built from 18 residues. The CDR3 spells CASSPPDTGKRAVYGYTF. The CDR3 coding sequence is TGTGCCAGCTCACCACCTGACACGGGAAAAAGGGCCGTATATGGCTACACCTTC.

As DNA, the CDR3 is TGTGCCAGCAGTTCTGGGACTAGCGGGAGGTCCGGGGAGCTGTTTTTT. The encoded protein is CASSSGTSGRSGELFF. The J gene is TRBJ2-2, the V gene TRBV6-5, with TRBD2 matching over 15 bases. Trimming removed 4 bases from V and 6 bases from J; junction bases left unmatched: 3. There are 16 residues in the CDR3. Germline CDR1 reads MNHEY; CDR2 reads SVGAGI.

V is TRBV20-1 and J is TRBJ1-1; D call uncertain. CDR1 is DFQATT, CDR2 SNEGSKA, per germline (reference sequence). This CDR3 region has 14 residues. V lost 3 bases and J 3 bases, leaving 14 bases between the germline ends. CDR3 sequence (DNA): TGCAGTGCTAGTTGGTCCGGGAGAGACACTGAAGCTTTCTTT. It encodes CSASWSGRDTEAFF.

This rearrangement joins TRBV11-3 to TRBJ2-1; possibly TRBD2 for D (5 bases). Germline CDR1 SGHNT, CDR2 YENEEA. Trimming pared 5 bases from V and 7 bases from J, leaving 18 bases between. The CDR3 is 15 amino acids. The CDR3 reads CASSAGFHSGNEQFF. CDR3 sequence (DNA): TGTGCCAGCAGCGCGGGTTTTCATTCGGGAAATGAGCAGTTCTTC.

This clone showed up just once. The rearrangement links TRBV11-2 to TRBJ2-5; 12 nucleotides line up with TRBD2. Germline values: CDR1 SGHAT, CDR2 FQNNGV. With V trimmed by 2 bases and J by 5 bases, 9 bases remained unmatched. The CDR3 loop spans 17 amino acids. The CDR3: CASSLPLLAGGRETQYF. In DNA, the CDR3 is TGTGCCAGCAGCTTACCACTCCTAGCGGGGGGGCGGGAGACCCAGTACTTC.

The chain uses TRBV28 and TRBJ1-2, with TRBD1 matching 10 bases. Germline V gene lookup returns CDR1 MDHEN and CDR2 SYDVKM. V shed 4 bases and J 5 bases; nucleotides not matched to a gene: 7. The CDR3 length is 15 residues. CDR3 nucleotides: TGTGCCAGCAGTTACGGGACAGGGGACATATATGGCTACACCTTC. This translates into CASSYGTGDIYGYTF.